This TCR beta chain was captured by sequencing in a study of shared clonotypes between healthy human individuals. Overall study results and limits: Sampling covered nothing but blood. Tissue TCR repertoires likely differ from those found in blood.

Points on this clone: Its antigen is as yet unknown.

Germline lookup yields CDR1 SGHVS and CDR2 FNYEAQ. This CDR3 region has 16 residues. The V gene lost 4 bases and the J gene lost 6 bases, with 21 bases spanning the gap. Bulk PBMC genomic DNA spanned ten immunoSEQ deep plates. The data were produced by immunoSEQ multiplex PCR, yet TCRdb's version contains in-frame clones alone and is incomplete. The sample comprises about 480,000 clones, about 75% of which are singletons, and approximately 12% rests with the top ten. The sample taken for sequencing was PBMCs. This clonotype was sampled from a woman aged 40 to 55 in good health. Some clones in this sample may be carry-over from other donors' samples. This chain joins TRBV7-6 and TRBJ2-5; D unresolved. The CDR3 DNA is TGTGCCAGCAGCTCTATTACGGACCGGGTTAGGAAGACCCAGTACTTC. Its translation: CASSSITDRVRKTQYF.